This is a list of T cell receptor beta chains from one sample in a study of blood T cell repertoires in COVID-19. The protocol was immunoSEQ multiplex PCR, while the TCRdb copy is restricted to in-frame clones and leaves out a portion. The data show 200,000 to 250,000 clones, around 90% seen once. Specimen: PBMCs or T cells enriched from blood (not recorded which). The receptor set was obtained from a woman aged 25-40 years who had recovered from COVID-19. The CDR3 runs from the conserved cysteine through the conserved F or W. A D gene is named only where the DNA matches it firmly. Some rows mark clone size as missing; the rest say once, few, many or name a class of expanded clone.

CDR3 length: 15
V gene: TRBV28
D gene: TRBD2
clone size: .
J gene: TRBJ2-1
CDR3 protein: CASSLTSGGANEQFF
CDR3 DNA: TGTGCCAGCAGCCTCACTAGCGGGGGGGCCAATGAGCAGTTCTTC

CDR3 length: 15
V gene: TRBV5-6
D gene: .
clone size: .
J gene: TRBJ1-5
CDR3 protein: CASSLGQGLNQPQHF
CDR3 DNA: TGTGCCAGCAGCTTGGGTCAGGGGCTCAATCAGCCCCAGCATTTT

CDR3 length: 16
V gene: TRBV27
D gene: .
clone size: .
J gene: TRBJ2-3
CDR3 protein: CASREILGLSTDTQYF
CDR3 DNA: TGTGCCAGCCGTGAAATTCTCGGGTTGAGCACAGATACGCAGTATTTT

CDR3 length: 15
V gene: TRBV28
D gene: .
clone size: .
J gene: TRBJ2-3
CDR3 protein: CASSQITRGTDTQYF
CDR3 DNA: TGTGCCAGCAGTCAGATAACACGGGGCACAGATACGCAGTATTTT

CDR3 length: 12
V gene: TRBV2
D gene: .
clone size: .
J gene: TRBJ2-7
CDR3 protein: CASRQQFYEQYF
CDR3 DNA: TGTGCCAGCAGACAGCAGTTCTACGAGCAGTACTTC

CDR3 length: 15
V gene: TRBV15
D gene: TRBD2
clone size: .
J gene: TRBJ2-3
CDR3 protein: CATSTTSGGADTQYF
CDR3 DNA: TGTGCCACCAGCACTACTAGCGGGGGAGCGGATACGCAGTATTTT

CDR3 length: 13
V gene: TRBV5-6
D gene: TRBD1
clone size: once
J gene: TRBJ1-2
CDR3 protein: CASSSGGAGGYTF
CDR3 DNA: TGTGCCAGCAGTTCAGGGGGCGCGGGCGGCTACACCTTC

CDR3 length: 15
V gene: TRBV5-6
D gene: .
clone size: .
J gene: TRBJ1-2
CDR3 protein: CASKFEAVGDYGYTF
CDR3 DNA: TGTGCCAGCAAGTTTGAGGCCGTCGGAGACTATGGCTACACCTTC

CDR3 length: 13
V gene: TRBV6-4
D gene: .
clone size: .
J gene: TRBJ1-1
CDR3 protein: CASSRTSWTEAFF
CDR3 DNA: TGTGCCAGCAGTCGAACTAGTTGGACTGAAGCTTTCTTT

CDR3 length: 15
V gene: TRBV7-3
D gene: TRBD1
clone size: .
J gene: TRBJ2-1
CDR3 protein: CASSPRQGARNEQFF
CDR3 DNA: TGTGCCAGCAGCCCACGACAGGGGGCGAGGAATGAGCAGTTCTTC

CDR3 length: 17
V gene: TRBV3-1/TRBV3-2
D gene: .
clone size: .
J gene: TRBJ2-2
CDR3 protein: CASSDRGTSANTGELFF
CDR3 DNA: TGTGCCAGCAGCGACCGAGGGACTTCCGCGAACACCGGGGAGCTGTTTTTT

CDR3 length: 15
V gene: TRBV7-2
D gene: .
clone size: .
J gene: TRBJ1-4
CDR3 protein: CASSAPGANNEKLFF
CDR3 DNA: TGTGCCAGCAGCGCGCCGGGAGCGAATAATGAAAAACTGTTTTTT

CDR3 length: 14
V gene: TRBV5-4
D gene: .
clone size: .
J gene: TRBJ1-1
CDR3 protein: CASSLESQDTEAFF
CDR3 DNA: TGTGCCAGCAGCTTGGAGTCTCAGGACACTGAAGCTTTCTTT

CDR3 length: 15
V gene: TRBV7-3
D gene: TRBD1
clone size: .
J gene: TRBJ2-7
CDR3 protein: CASSPRTGSSYEQYF
CDR3 DNA: TGTGCCAGCAGTCCGCGGACAGGGAGCTCCTACGAGCAGTACTTC

CDR3 length: 14
V gene: TRBV6-1
D gene: .
clone size: .
J gene: TRBJ1-6
CDR3 protein: CASSEAEQELPLHF
CDR3 DNA: TGTGCCAGCAGTGAAGCGGAACAGGAGCTACCCCTCCACTTT

CDR3 length: 14
V gene: TRBV11-2
D gene: .
clone size: .
J gene: TRBJ2-7
CDR3 protein: CASTWSRSSYEQYF
CDR3 DNA: TGTGCCAGCACCTGGAGTCGTAGCTCCTACGAGCAGTACTTC

CDR3 length: 13
V gene: TRBV2
D gene: .
clone size: .
J gene: TRBJ2-7
CDR3 protein: CASKRRVVNEQYF
CDR3 DNA: TGTGCCAGCAAAAGGAGGGTGGTAAACGAGCAGTACTTC

CDR3 length: 15
V gene: TRBV23-1
D gene: .
clone size: .
J gene: TRBJ2-3
CDR3 protein: CASSLRAVEGDTQYF
CDR3 DNA: TGCGCCAGCAGTCTGAGAGCCGTGGAGGGAGATACGCAGTATTTT

CDR3 length: 14
V gene: TRBV7-9
D gene: .
clone size: few
J gene: TRBJ1-2
CDR3 protein: CASSLEVRLAGYTF
CDR3 DNA: TGTGCCAGCAGCTTAGAAGTTAGGTTAGCAGGCTACACCTTC

CDR3 length: 13
V gene: TRBV6-4
D gene: TRBD1
clone size: .
J gene: TRBJ2-7
CDR3 protein: CASLGGDSYEQYF
CDR3 DNA: TGTGCCAGCTTAGGGGGCGACTCCTACGAGCAGTACTTC

CDR3 length: 13
V gene: TRBV12-5
D gene: .
clone size: .
J gene: TRBJ1-5
CDR3 protein: CASALAEVRPQHF
CDR3 DNA: TGTGCTAGTGCCTTGGCCGAGGTTAGGCCCCAGCATTTT

CDR3 length: 14
V gene: TRBV7-8
D gene: TRBD1
clone size: .
J gene: TRBJ2-7
CDR3 protein: CASRRTGGLAEQYF
CDR3 DNA: TGTGCCAGCAGACGGACAGGGGGCTTGGCCGAGCAGTACTTC

CDR3 length: 15
V gene: TRBV19
D gene: TRBD1
clone size: .
J gene: TRBJ2-7
CDR3 protein: CASSPAGQGFPEQYF
CDR3 DNA: TGTGCCAGTAGTCCAGCTGGACAGGGTTTCCCCGAGCAGTACTTC

CDR3 length: 14
V gene: TRBV18
D gene: TRBD1
clone size: once
J gene: TRBJ2-2
CDR3 protein: CASSPLQGTGELFF
CDR3 DNA: TGTGCCAGCTCACCGTTACAGGGGACCGGGGAGCTGTTTTTT

CDR3 length: 12
V gene: TRBV29-1
D gene: .
clone size: .
J gene: TRBJ1-1
CDR3 protein: CSVEIRGTEAFF
CDR3 DNA: TGCAGCGTTGAAATCAGGGGAACTGAAGCTTTCTTT

CDR3 length: 14
V gene: TRBV4-3
D gene: TRBD2
clone size: .
J gene: TRBJ2-1
CDR3 protein: CASRRSGGNNEQFF
CDR3 DNA: TGCGCCAGCAGACGGAGCGGGGGGAACAATGAGCAGTTCTTC

CDR3 length: 17
V gene: TRBV4-3
D gene: TRBD2
clone size: .
J gene: TRBJ2-3
CDR3 protein: CASSQDPAGGSTDTQYF
CDR3 DNA: TGCGCCAGCAGCCAAGATCCCGCGGGGGGGTCCACAGATACGCAGTATTTT

CDR3 length: 13
V gene: TRBV6-5
D gene: .
clone size: .
J gene: TRBJ1-5
CDR3 protein: CASSYSEDQPQHF
CDR3 DNA: TGTGCCAGCAGTTACTCGGAGGATCAGCCCCAGCATTTT

CDR3 length: 14
V gene: TRBV7-3
D gene: TRBD1
clone size: .
J gene: TRBJ1-3
CDR3 protein: CASSRQGSGNTIYF
CDR3 DNA: TGTGCCAGCAGCCGACAGGGCTCTGGAAACACCATATATTTT

CDR3 length: 15
V gene: TRBV7-3
D gene: .
clone size: once
J gene: TRBJ1-4
CDR3 protein: CASRFTRGENEKLFF
CDR3 DNA: TGTGCCAGTCGATTCACACGGGGTGAAAATGAAAAACTGTTTTTT

CDR3 length: 15
V gene: TRBV5-1
D gene: .
clone size: .
J gene: TRBJ1-4
CDR3 protein: CASSLAVGGGEKLFF
CDR3 DNA: TGCGCCAGCAGCTTAGCTGTTGGTGGAGGTGAAAAACTGTTTTTT

CDR3 length: 15
V gene: TRBV7-9
D gene: TRBD1
clone size: .
J gene: TRBJ1-2
CDR3 protein: CASEGSGTANYGYTF
CDR3 DNA: TGTGCCAGCGAAGGGTCCGGGACAGCTAACTATGGCTACACCTTC

CDR3 length: 14
V gene: TRBV7-6
D gene: TRBD1
clone size: .
J gene: TRBJ2-7
CDR3 protein: CASSLDRGPYEQYF
CDR3 DNA: TGTGCCAGCAGCCTCGACAGGGGACCTTACGAGCAGTACTTC

CDR3 length: 15
V gene: TRBV5-1
D gene: .
clone size: once
J gene: TRBJ2-3
CDR3 protein: CASSLVSQITDTQYF
CDR3 DNA: TGCGCCAGCAGCTTGGTGTCCCAGATCACAGATACGCAGTATTTT

CDR3 length: 18
V gene: TRBV19
D gene: TRBD2
clone size: .
J gene: TRBJ2-2
CDR3 protein: CASRPTSGGRMNTGELFF
CDR3 DNA: TGTGCCAGTAGGCCGACTAGCGGGGGCCGGATGAACACCGGGGAGCTGTTTTTT

CDR3 length: 16
V gene: TRBV4-1
D gene: .
clone size: .
J gene: TRBJ2-7
CDR3 protein: CASSQEAAPTAYEQYF
CDR3 DNA: TGCGCCAGCAGCCAAGAAGCGGCACCTACTGCCTACGAGCAGTACTTC

CDR3 length: 14
V gene: TRBV4-2
D gene: .
clone size: few
J gene: TRBJ1-2
CDR3 protein: CASSQGSGDRGYTF
CDR3 DNA: TGTGCCAGCAGCCAAGGTTCAGGGGATAGGGGCTACACCTTC

CDR3 length: 13
V gene: TRBV29-1
D gene: .
clone size: many
J gene: TRBJ1-2
CDR3 protein: CSVDGPTDYGYTF
CDR3 DNA: TGCAGCGTTGACGGCCCGACAGACTATGGCTACACCTTC

CDR3 length: 11
V gene: TRBV6-6
D gene: .
clone size: .
J gene: TRBJ2-7
CDR3 protein: CASSYEAEQYF
CDR3 DNA: TGTGCCAGCAGTTACGAGGCCGAGCAGTACTTC

CDR3 length: 11
V gene: TRBV6-5
D gene: .
clone size: few
J gene: TRBJ2-7
CDR3 protein: CASRLRSEQYF
CDR3 DNA: TGTGCCAGCAGATTGAGGAGCGAGCAGTACTTC

CDR3 length: 14
V gene: TRBV11-2
D gene: .
clone size: .
J gene: TRBJ1-1
CDR3 protein: CASSLQGGNTEAFF
CDR3 DNA: TGTGCCAGCAGTCTCCAGGGAGGGAACACTGAAGCTTTCTTT

CDR3 length: 14
V gene: TRBV7-2
D gene: .
clone size: .
J gene: TRBJ1-2
CDR3 protein: CASSLNTVHYGYTF
CDR3 DNA: TGTGCCAGCAGCTTGAACACCGTCCACTATGGCTACACCTTC

CDR3 length: 16
V gene: TRBV4-2
D gene: .
clone size: .
J gene: TRBJ2-1
CDR3 protein: CASSQHRVSSYNEQFF
CDR3 DNA: TGTGCCAGCAGCCAACATCGAGTTAGCTCCTACAATGAGCAGTTCTTC

CDR3 length: 16
V gene: TRBV6-5
D gene: TRBD1
clone size: .
J gene: TRBJ1-1
CDR3 protein: CASSYSGRGSGTEAFF
CDR3 DNA: TGTGCCAGCAGTTACTCGGGCAGGGGGTCTGGCACTGAAGCTTTCTTT

CDR3 length: 15
V gene: TRBV3-1/TRBV3-2
D gene: TRBD2
clone size: .
J gene: TRBJ2-1
CDR3 protein: CASSSGRSSYNEQFF
CDR3 DNA: TGTGCCAGCAGCTCCGGGAGGAGCTCCTACAATGAGCAGTTCTTC

CDR3 length: 13
V gene: TRBV5-6
D gene: .
clone size: .
J gene: TRBJ2-2
CDR3 protein: CASSILNTGELFF
CDR3 DNA: TGTGCCAGCAGCATTTTAAACACCGGGGAGCTGTTTTTT

CDR3 length: 13
V gene: TRBV12-3/TRBV12-4
D gene: .
clone size: .
J gene: TRBJ1-2
CDR3 protein: CASSFNSGYGYTF
CDR3 DNA: TGTGCCAGCAGTTTCAACAGTGGATATGGCTACACCTTC

CDR3 length: 16
V gene: TRBV7-9
D gene: TRBD2
clone size: .
J gene: TRBJ2-2
CDR3 protein: CASSRGLAENTGELFF
CDR3 DNA: TGTGCCAGCAGCCGGGGACTAGCGGAGAACACCGGGGAGCTGTTTTTT

CDR3 length: 12
V gene: TRBV7-3
D gene: TRBD1
clone size: .
J gene: TRBJ1-1
CDR3 protein: CASSTGQGEAFF
CDR3 DNA: TGTGCCAGCAGCACCGGACAGGGTGAAGCTTTCTTT

CDR3 length: 15
V gene: TRBV6-2/TRBV6-3
D gene: TRBD1
clone size: .
J gene: TRBJ2-7
CDR3 protein: CASSKDRGYSYEQYF
CDR3 DNA: TGTGCCAGCAGTAAAGACAGGGGCTACTCCTACGAGCAGTACTTC

CDR3 length: 15
V gene: TRBV7-8
D gene: TRBD2
clone size: .
J gene: TRBJ2-5
CDR3 protein: CASSRVAGTQETQYF
CDR3 DNA: TGTGCCAGCAGCCGAGTAGCGGGGACCCAAGAGACCCAGTACTTC

CDR3 length: 16
V gene: TRBV15
D gene: .
clone size: .
J gene: TRBJ2-3
CDR3 protein: CATSRGADPSTDTQYF
CDR3 DNA: TGTGCCACCAGCAGAGGGGCAGACCCTAGCACAGATACGCAGTATTTT

CDR3 length: 14
V gene: TRBV28
D gene: .
clone size: .
J gene: TRBJ1-6
CDR3 protein: CASSLDRYNSPLHF
CDR3 DNA: TGTGCCAGCAGTTTAGACAGATATAATTCACCCCTCCACTTT

CDR3 length: 14
V gene: TRBV6-2/TRBV6-3
D gene: .
clone size: few
J gene: TRBJ1-6
CDR3 protein: CASSPSGIVSPLHF
CDR3 DNA: TGTGCCAGCAGCCCATCAGGGATCGTCTCACCCCTCCACTTT

CDR3 length: 14
V gene: TRBV18
D gene: TRBD2
clone size: .
J gene: TRBJ2-1
CDR3 protein: CASSPPGGVGEQFF
CDR3 DNA: TGTGCCAGCTCACCCCCCGGGGGGGTCGGCGAGCAGTTCTTC